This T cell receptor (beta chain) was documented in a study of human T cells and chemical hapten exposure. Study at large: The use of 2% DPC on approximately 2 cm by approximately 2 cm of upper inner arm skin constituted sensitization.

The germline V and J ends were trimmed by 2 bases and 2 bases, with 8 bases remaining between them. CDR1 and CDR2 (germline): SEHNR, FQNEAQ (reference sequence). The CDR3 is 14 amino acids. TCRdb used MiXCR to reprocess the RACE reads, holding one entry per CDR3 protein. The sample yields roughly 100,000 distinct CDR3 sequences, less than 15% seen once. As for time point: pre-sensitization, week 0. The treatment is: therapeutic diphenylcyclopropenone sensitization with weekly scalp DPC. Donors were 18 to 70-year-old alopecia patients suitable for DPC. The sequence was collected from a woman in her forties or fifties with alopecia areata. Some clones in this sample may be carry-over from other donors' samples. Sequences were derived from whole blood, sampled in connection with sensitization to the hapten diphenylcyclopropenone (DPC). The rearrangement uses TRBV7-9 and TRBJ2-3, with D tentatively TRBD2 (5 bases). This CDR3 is CASSLQRNTDTQYF. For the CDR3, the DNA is TGTGCCAGCAGCTTACAGCGGAACACAGATACGCAGTATTTT.